What follows are 4 T cell receptor beta chains derived from one specimen sequenced in a study of human T cells and chemical hapten exposure. Using its own MiXCR run on the RACE reads, TCRdb lists one record per CDR3 protein. The table includes about 40,000 distinct CDR3 sequences, 8.9% detected once. The time point here: patch test 2, 6 weeks after DPC sensitization. Specified treatment: therapeutic diphenylcyclopropenone sensitization with weekly scalp DPC. The sample here was whole blood, taken in connection with sensitization to the hapten diphenylcyclopropenone (DPC). These receptor sequences come from a woman in her thirties or forties with alopecia areata. Some clones in this sample may be carry-over from other donors' samples.

The V and J genes are TRBV11-2 and TRBJ1-2; possibly TRBD1 for D (6 bases). The V and J ends lost 5 bases and 2 bases respectively, with 12 bases between them. CDR3 size: 14 residues. Germline assignment: CDR1 SGHAT and CDR2 FQNNGV. The CDR3 nucleotides read TGTGCCAGCAGCCCCGGGGGGCCGAACTATGGCTACACCTTC. As protein: CASSPGGPNYGYTF.

This clonotype was seen many times. The gene calls are TRBV4-2 and TRBJ2-3; 10 nucleotides agree with TRBD2. The CDR3 has 16 amino acids. Germline CDR1 and CDR2: LGHNA and YNFKEQ. The J segment lost 6 bases and the V segment lost 0 bases, leaving 6 bases of the junction unmatched. In DNA, the CDR3 is TGTGCCAGCAGCCAAGAAGGTAGCGGGGGGCCCGATACGCAGTATTTT. Translating it yields CASSQEGSGGPDTQYF.

This clonotype was observed many times. V is TRBV7-9 and J is TRBJ1-5, with a possible D match to TRBD1 (5 bases). Trimming took off 3 bases at V and 2 bases at J, with 14 bases between the two ends. The V gene's germline CDR1 is SEHNR and CDR2 FQNEAQ (reference sequence). The CDR3 consists of 16 residues. The CDR3 is CASSFGPGLGNQPQHF. In nucleotides, the CDR3 is TGTGCCAGCAGCTTCGGACCGGGGCTAGGCAATCAGCCCCAGCATTTT.

This clonotype was seen more than once but under ten times. The V call is TRBV6-2 or TRBV6-3, the J call TRBJ2-7; D is unresolved. The CDR3 has 15 residues. Trimming removed 0 bases from V and 2 bases from J, with 11 bases in between. CDR1 and CDR2 (germline): MNHEY, SVGEGT. Written as DNA, the CDR3 is TGTGCCAGCAGTTACTCGCCAGCCACCGCCTACGAGCAGTACTTC. Translated, it gives CASSYSPATAYEQYF.